This record concerns one T cell receptor (beta chain) sequence. Germline trimming cut 5 bases from V and 5 bases from J; bases unmatched to any gene: 6. Germline CDR1 reads MNHEY; CDR2 reads SVGAGI. The CDR3 has 14 amino acids. Patient tissue came from resections in Japan or China, 2014–2017. The record originates from a study of immune evolution from preneoplasia to lung adenocarcinoma. The data were produced by immunoSEQ multiplex PCR, yet TCRdb's version contains in-frame clones alone and is incomplete. The data show thousands of clones, around 80% seen once. J is TRBJ2-1 and V is TRBV6-5; 7 bases fit TRBD1. Sample: FFPE minimally invasive lung adenocarcinoma tissue. The receptor was isolated from a donor at least 70 years old with lung adenocarcinoma. The CDR3 bases are TGTGCCAGCAGTCGCTACAGGGGAAACAATGAGCAGTTCTTC. This translates into CASSRYRGNNEQFF.